Listed below are T cell receptor beta chains from one sample, sequenced in a study of T cells in localized non-small cell lung cancer. Sequenced by immunoSEQ multiplex PCR; TCRdb stores in-frame clones only, minus some. The data contain fewer than 40,000 clones, about nine tenths of them singletons. The sample was peripheral blood, taken before any cancer treatment. Source of these receptors: a male donor at least 60 years old with stage III lung adenocarcinoma. The CDR3 runs from the conserved cysteine through the conserved F or W. Fields, in order: J gene, clone size, D gene, V gene, CDR3 protein, CDR3 DNA. The D gene is left open where the match is weak. Not all rows give a size; the values are once, few, many and, for expanded clones, a class.

>TRBJ1-1|-|-|TRBV19
CASSAAFSEAFF
TGTGCCAGTAGTGCCGCGTTTTCGGAAGCTTTCTTT
>TRBJ1-5|once|-|TRBV7-2
CASSFLQGGQPQHF
TGTGCCAGCAGCTTCTTACAGGGAGGCCAGCCCCAGCATTTT
>TRBJ2-7|-|TRBD1|TRBV19
CASSTQGTSYEQYF
TGTGCCAGTAGTACACAGGGGACCTCCTACGAGCAGTACTTC
>TRBJ1-2|-|-|TRBV11-2
CASSLPPGVIGYTF
TGTGCCAGCAGCTTACCCCCAGGGGTGATCGGCTACACCTTC
>TRBJ1-2|once|TRBD1|TRBV7-2
CASSPTGTGLYGYTF
TGTGCCAGCAGCCCCACAGGGACAGGGCTCTATGGCTACACCTTC
>TRBJ1-5|-|-|TRBV5-6
CASSSYREQGDTQHF
TGTGCCAGCAGCTCCTACCGGGAACAGGGCGACACCCAGCATTTT
>TRBJ2-3|-|TRBD2|TRBV27
CYSGGPDTQYF
TGTTATAGCGGGGGACCAGATACGCAGTATTTT
>TRBJ2-1|once|-|TRBV6-5
CASSYKGFSYNEQFF
TGTGCCAGCAGTTATAAGGGTTTCTCCTACAATGAGCAGTTCTTC
>TRBJ1-1|-|-|TRBV5-1
CASSLAGGGTEAFF
TGCGCCAGCAGCTTGGCTGGGGGCGGCACTGAAGCTTTCTTT
>TRBJ2-7|-|-|TRBV5-1
CASRAPGRLAEQYF
TGCGCCAGCAGAGCTCCGGGACGGCTCGCGGAGCAGTACTTC
>TRBJ2-7|-|-|TRBV6-1
CASRLTGTAPDEQYF
TGTGCCAGCAGGCTTACCGGGACCGCTCCGGACGAGCAGTACTTC
>TRBJ1-4|-|-|TRBV7-8
CASSLRAGKGEKLFF
TGTGCCAGCAGCTTAAGGGCAGGGAAAGGGGAAAAACTGTTTTTT
>TRBJ1-2|few|-|TRBV27
CASSLRGEFYGYTF
TGTGCCAGCAGTTTACGGGGCGAGTTCTATGGCTACACCTTC
>TRBJ1-5|once|-|TRBV7-2
CASSLDRGFGQPQHF
TGTGCCAGCAGCTTAGACCGGGGCTTTGGTCAGCCCCAGCATTTT
>TRBJ2-7|-|TRBD1|TRBV7-6
CASSLLTRQGYEQYF
TGTGCCAGCAGCTTACTGACAAGACAGGGCTACGAGCAGTACTTC
>TRBJ2-3|-|TRBD2|TRBV6-5
CASTEQAGITDTQYF
TGTGCCAGCACAGAGCAAGCGGGAATCACAGATACGCAGTATTTT
>TRBJ2-7|-|-|TRBV19
CASSMNGGQSYQGQYF
TGTGCCAGTAGTATGAATGGAGGACAGTCATATCAGGGGCAGTACTTC
>TRBJ2-5|-|-|TRBV2
CASSPLTGLSLQETQYF
TGTGCCAGCAGTCCCCTCACCGGGCTCTCCCTACAAGAGACCCAGTACTTC
>TRBJ2-5|-|TRBD1|TRBV5-1
CASSLRPGQERETQYF
TGCGCCAGCAGCTTGAGGCCGGGACAGGAAAGAGAGACCCAGTACTTC
>TRBJ2-3|-|-|TRBV6-1
CASSGGSGITDTQYF
TGTGCCAGCAGTGGAGGGTCTGGAATCACAGATACGCAGTATTTT
>TRBJ1-2|-|-|TRBV19
CASSLTGYRSYTF
TGTGCCAGTAGTCTAACAGGGTATCGGAGCTACACCTTC
>TRBJ2-3|-|TRBD2|TRBV6-4
CASSQDIAGNTDTQYF
TGTGCCAGCAGTCAGGATATAGCGGGAAACACAGATACGCAGTATTTT
>TRBJ1-2|-|-|TRBV7-9
CASSLDRRGNGYTF
TGTGCCAGCAGCTTAGACCGTCGAGGTAATGGCTACACCTTC
>TRBJ1-4|-|-|TRBV2
CASERVPNEKLFF
TGTGCCAGCGAGAGGGTCCCTAATGAAAAACTGTTTTTT
>TRBJ1-5|-|-|TRBV5-5
CASSLEGGRESQPQHF
TGTGCCAGCAGCTTGGAAGGTGGCAGGGAAAGTCAGCCCCAGCATTTT
>TRBJ2-2|-|-|TRBV5-1
CASSLAGVNTGELFF
TGCGCCAGCAGCTTGGCGGGAGTGAACACCGGGGAGCTGTTTTTT
>TRBJ2-7|-|TRBD2|TRBV27
CASSRGPGGGQYF
TGTGCCAGCAGTAGGGGACCCGGGGGGGGGCAGTACTTC
>TRBJ2-1|-|-|TRBV6-1
CASSEPAGLGGYNEQFF
TGTGCCAGCAGTGAACCGGCCGGACTTGGGGGTTACAATGAGCAGTTCTTC
>TRBJ2-5|-|-|TRBV7-2
CASSLAQRTGGETQYF
TGTGCCAGCAGCTTAGCTCAGCGAACCGGGGGAGAGACCCAGTACTTC
>TRBJ1-1|few|TRBD1|TRBV27
CASRRTGPKAEAFF
TGTGCCAGCAGACGGACAGGGCCTAAGGCTGAAGCTTTCTTT
>TRBJ1-6|-|TRBD1|TRBV2
CASSDGTGVSYNSPLHF
TGTGCCAGCAGTGATGGGACAGGGGTTTCCTATAATTCACCCCTCCACTTT
>TRBJ2-5|-|TRBD2|TRBV5-1
CASYRGTSQETQYF
TGCGCCAGCTACCGGGGGACTAGCCAAGAGACCCAGTACTTC
>TRBJ2-7|once|TRBD1|TRBV5-1
CASSSGGVNYEQYF
TGCGCCAGCAGCTCAGGGGGAGTAAACTACGAGCAGTACTTC
>TRBJ1-2|-|-|TRBV10-3
CAISPKRGGYGYTF
TGTGCCATCAGTCCGAAACGGGGTGGGTATGGCTACACCTTC
>TRBJ2-7|-|TRBD1|TRBV9
CASSPAGTGMDYEQYF
TGTGCCAGCAGCCCGGCCGGGACAGGGATGGACTACGAGCAGTACTTC
>TRBJ1-3|-|-|TRBV28
CASLGTGRNSGNTIYF
TGTGCCAGTTTAGGCACAGGAAGAAACTCTGGAAACACCATATATTTT
>TRBJ2-5|-|-|TRBV15
CATSGRGGQETQYF
TGTGCCACCAGCGGTCGGGGTGGGCAAGAGACCCAGTACTTC
>TRBJ1-2|-|TRBD1|TRBV4-1
CASSQGTGAPSLGYTF
TGCGCCAGCAGCCAAGGGACAGGGGCCCCCTCGCTGGGCTACACCTTC
>TRBJ1-5|-|TRBD1|TRBV6-1
CASSEWTGGRSNQPQHF
TGTGCCAGCAGTGAGTGGACAGGGGGTCGGAGCAATCAGCCCCAGCATTTT
>TRBJ2-7|-|TRBD1|TRBV19
CASSRTGAFNEQYF
TGTGCCAGTAGTAGGACAGGGGCTTTCAACGAGCAGTACTTC
>TRBJ1-1|-|-|TRBV6-5
CASSYDGRDGAFF
TGTGCCAGCAGTTACGATGGCAGGGACGGAGCTTTCTTT
>TRBJ1-2|-|TRBD1|TRBV6-5
CASSLDRITNYGYTF
TGTGCCAGCAGTTTGGACAGGATTACTAACTATGGCTACACCTTC
>TRBJ2-6|-|TRBD1|TRBV19
CASSTYPRGQSSGANVLTF
TGTGCCAGTAGTACCTACCCCAGGGGGCAGAGCTCTGGGGCCAACGTCCTGACTTTC
>TRBJ2-1|-|TRBD1|TRBV10-3
CAISRDRGIGNEQFF
TGTGCCATCAGTAGGGACAGGGGAATCGGCAATGAGCAGTTCTTC
>TRBJ2-6|once|-|TRBV28
CASITLRGAGANVLTF
TGTGCCAGCATAACTCTGAGGGGCGCTGGGGCCAACGTCCTGACTTTC
>TRBJ2-2|once|-|TRBV9
CASSTSYTGELFF
TGTGCCAGCAGCACCTCTTACACCGGGGAGCTGTTTTTT
>TRBJ1-5|-|-|TRBV11-3
CASSLEGRGRNQPQHF
TGTGCCAGCAGCTTAGAGGGCAGGGGTCGCAATCAGCCCCAGCATTTT
>TRBJ2-1|-|-|TRBV7-2
CASSGTLVNEQFF
TGTGCCAGTTCGGGGACCCTAGTCAATGAGCAGTTCTTC
>TRBJ2-1|-|TRBD2|TRBV10-3
CAITGTSGNARDNEQFF
TGTGCCATCACAGGGACTAGCGGCAACGCGAGGGACAATGAGCAGTTCTTC
>TRBJ1-5|-|TRBD1|TRBV5-8
CASSSSGTGIEQPQHF
TGTGCCAGCAGCAGCTCCGGGACAGGGATAGAGCAGCCCCAGCATTTT
>TRBJ1-2|-|-|TRBV6-1
CASSTSGVANYGYTF
TGTGCCAGCAGCACTTCCGGGGTAGCTAACTATGGCTACACCTTC
>TRBJ1-5|-|-|TRBV5-5
CASSLLAGQSNQPQHF
TGTGCCAGCAGCTTGTTAGCAGGGCAAAGCAATCAGCCCCAGCATTTT
>TRBJ2-7|-|TRBD1|TRBV2
CASSVGTGLIYEQYF
TGTGCCAGCAGTGTTGGGACAGGGCTAATCTACGAGCAGTACTTC